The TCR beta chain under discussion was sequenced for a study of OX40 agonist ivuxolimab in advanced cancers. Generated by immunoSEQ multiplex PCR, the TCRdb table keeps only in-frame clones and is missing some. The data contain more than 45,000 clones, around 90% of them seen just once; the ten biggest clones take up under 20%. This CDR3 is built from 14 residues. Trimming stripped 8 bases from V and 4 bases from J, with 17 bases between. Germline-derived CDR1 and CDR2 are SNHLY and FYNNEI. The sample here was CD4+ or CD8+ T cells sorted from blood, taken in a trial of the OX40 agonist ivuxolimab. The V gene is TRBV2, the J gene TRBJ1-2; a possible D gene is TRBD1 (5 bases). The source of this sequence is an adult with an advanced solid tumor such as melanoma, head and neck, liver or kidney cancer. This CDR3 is CASPKLRGGYGYTF. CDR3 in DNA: TGTGCCAGCCCGAAATTGAGGGGAGGCTATGGCTACACCTTC. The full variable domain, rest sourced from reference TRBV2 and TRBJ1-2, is EPEVTQTPSHQVTQMGQEVILRCVPISNHLYFYWYRQILGQKVEFLVSFYNNEISEKSEIFDDQFSVERPDGSNFTLKIRSTKLEDSAMYFCASPKLRGGYGYTFGSGTRLTVV.